Shown below are 26 T cell receptor beta chains from a single sample sequenced in a study of vaccination and CD4 T cells after COVID-19. Sequencing of the DNA from cultured CD4+ T cells was carried out with the Oncomine TCR Beta short-read assay. Via MiXCR, TCRdb re-called the PCR reads, giving one row per CDR3 protein. The sample has around 16,000 distinct CDR3 sequences; approximately 35% are singletons. These receptors' targets are unknown. Treatment denoted: roughly 11-day PBMC culture with coronavirus spike peptide pools or control peptides (ViraFEST assay). The material was CD4+ T cells from blood, cultured in vitro, obtained before SARS-CoV-2 vaccination. The receptor source for this set is a human donor who received a COVID-19 vaccine.

As concerns this clonotype: The final CDR3 position lacks the conserved phenylalanine or tryptophan, pointing to a likely read error. This chain uses TRBV20-1 with TRBJ1-1; 10 nucleotides align to TRBD1. Per germline, CDR1 DFQATT and CDR2 SNEGSKA (reference sequence). The CDR3 sequence is 16 residues long. Unmatched junction bases numbered 11, after V lost 0 bases and J lost 7 bases. The CDR3 nucleotides read TGCAGTGCTAGAGATGCTGGACAGGGGGAAGCGATTGAAGCTTTCTCT. Its protein is CSARDAGQGEAIEAFS.

This clonotype showed up just a few times. DNA of the CDR3: TGTGCCAGCAGTTTCGCTGGGAACACTGAAGCTTTCTTT. It specifies CASSFAGNTEAFF. This chain joins TRBV12-3 or TRBV12-4 and TRBJ1-1, with no clear D. The CDR3 loop spans 13 amino acids. The germline V and J ends were trimmed by 3 bases and 1 base, with 6 bases remaining between them.

V gene TRBV15 combines with J gene TRBJ2-7, with 7 bases that match TRBD1. CDR3 size: 14 residues. Germline V gene data show CDR1 as LNHNV and CDR2 as YYDKDF (reference sequence). Trimming took 0 bases from V and 7 from J; bases not matched to a gene: 6. CDR3 residues: CATSRDTGDQEQYF. In DNA, the CDR3 is TGTGCCACCAGCAGAGACACAGGGGACCAGGAGCAGTACTTC.

This clonotype occurred a few times. CDR3: CASSTTGGTEAFF. The DNA of the CDR3 is TGTGCCAGTAGTACGACAGGGGGCACTGAAGCTTTCTTT. V is TRBV19 and J is TRBJ1-1; 9 positions match TRBD1. Germline CDR1 and CDR2: LNHDA and SQIVND (reference sequence). CDR3 length: 13 amino acids. J was trimmed by 4 bases and V by 4 bases; bases with no gene match: 1.

This clonotype was detected only a few times. The chain employs TRBV6-1 and TRBJ1-2; D perhaps matches TRBD1 (5 bases). The CDR3 totals 14 residues. Trimming shortened V by 5 bases and J by 3 bases, and 13 bases separated the two germline ends. From germline, CDR1 is MNHNS and CDR2 SASEGT. The CDR3 coding sequence is TGTGCCAGCAGTCTGGGGCCTCGGGACTATGGCTACACCTTC. It codes for CASSLGPRDYGYTF.

The chain combines TRBV7-8 with TRBJ1-1; D remains ambiguous. This CDR3 is 14 amino acids long. The V end was cut by 0 bases, the J end by 5 bases, with 10 bases between. Germline CDR1 and CDR2: SGHVS and FQNEAQ. The CDR3 DNA reads as TGTGCCAGCAGCTTAGCTCGAGGGAGAACTGAAGCTTTCTTT. As protein: CASSLARGRTEAFF.

This clonotype has more than one count but fewer than ten. This chain joins TRBV20-1 and TRBJ1-3; D is undetermined. The CDR3 sequence is 12 residues long. V lost 5 bases and J lost 0, with 5 bases in between. Germline V gene lookup returns CDR1 DFQATT and CDR2 SNEGSKA (reference sequence). The CDR3 reads CSALVSGNTIYF. DNA of the CDR3: TGCAGTGCTTTGGTCTCTGGAAACACCATATATTTT.

This clonotype turned up a few times. The chain has TRBV6-1 and TRBJ1-3, with TRBD1 identical over 8 bases. The CDR3 is made up of 18 amino acids. Losses at the gene ends were 2 bases for V and 0 bases for J; bases not matched to a gene: 9. CDR1 MNHNS and CDR2 SASEGT come from the germline V gene. CDR3 coding DNA: TGTGCCAGCAGTGAACACGGGGGACAGGCCCGCTCTGGAAACACCATATATTTT. Translating gives CASSEHGGQARSGNTIYF.

This clonotype was found once. The chain carries TRBV10-3 and TRBJ2-1, with D possibly TRBD1 on 6 matching bases. Germline lookup yields CDR1 ENHRY and CDR2 SYGVKD. The germline V and J ends were trimmed by 9 bases and 0 bases, with 9 bases remaining between them. The length of the CDR3 is 13 residues. CDR3 coding DNA: TGTGCCATAGGGGGAAGCTCCTACAATGAGCAGTTCTTC. Translation: CAIGGSSYNEQFF.

The genes are TRBV6-1 and TRBJ2-7; maybe TRBD1 (7 bases). The CDR3 spans 13 residues. V was clipped by 6 bases and J by 3 bases, with 12 bases between them. Germline lookup yields CDR1 MNHNS and CDR2 SASEGT. Here the CDR3 reads CASSLQGGYEQYF. In nucleotides, the CDR3 is TGTGCCAGCAGCCTTCAGGGGGGCTACGAGCAGTACTTC.

A note on this clonotype: The conserved final phenylalanine or tryptophan is absent from the CDR3, which likely points to a read error. This chain joins TRBV15 and TRBJ1-2; TRBD1 aligns across 7 bases. The CDR3 has 13 amino acids. The V and J ends lost 3 bases and 4 bases, in that order; junction bases with no gene match: 2. From germline, CDR1 is LNHNV and CDR2 YYDKDF (reference sequence). The CDR3 sequence is CATSRGTAYGYTS. The DNA for the CDR3 is TGTGCCACCAGCAGGGGGACAGCCTATGGCTACACCTCC.

CDR3 sequence (DNA): TGTGCCACCAGCAGAGTCGGTGTCCAAAACACTGAAGCTTTCTTT. Amino acids: CATSRVGVQNTEAFF. The chain has TRBV15 and TRBJ1-1; no definite D call. Deletions cut 1 base from V and 2 bases from J, with 11 bases between. Germline lookup yields CDR1 LNHNV and CDR2 YYDKDF (reference sequence). The CDR3 runs 15 residues.

This chain links TRBV7-9 with TRBJ2-3; a weak D match, TRBD2 (7 bases). This CDR3 comprises 16 residues. Between the trimmed V and J ends, which lost 0 bases and 2 bases, there was a span of 12 bases. Germline V gene lookup returns CDR1 SEHNR and CDR2 FQNEAQ (reference sequence). CDR3 loop: CASSLAAGAPTDTQYF. The DNA of the CDR3 is TGTGCCAGCAGCTTAGCGGCGGGGGCCCCCACAGATACGCAGTATTTT.

V and J are TRBV3-1 and TRBJ2-3; tentatively, D is TRBD1 or TRBD2 (5 bases each). The germline V and J ends were trimmed by 6 bases and 0 bases, with 16 bases remaining between them. The V gene's germline CDR1 is LGHDT and CDR2 YNNKEL (reference sequence). This CDR3 region has 16 residues. The CDR3 here is CASSPARGTSTDTQYF. DNA of the CDR3: TGTGCCAGCAGTCCCGCGAGGGGAACTAGCACAGATACGCAGTATTTT.

The chain combines TRBV15 with TRBJ2-7, with no clear D. V lost 0 bases to trimming and J lost 5 bases, with 5 bases between them. The CDR3 contains 12 residues. Looked up from germline, CDR1 is LNHNV and CDR2 is YYDKDF (reference sequence). The chain's CDR3 is CATSRDSNEQYF. The DNA for the CDR3 is TGTGCCACCAGCAGAGATAGCAACGAGCAGTACTTC.

The chain is built from TRBV19 and TRBJ1-5; maybe TRBD1 (5 bases). Germline assignment: CDR1 LNHDA and CDR2 SQIVND (reference sequence). The CDR3 loop spans 16 amino acids. V was pared by 5 bases and J by 5 bases, with 19 bases between. DNA for the CDR3: TGTGCCAGTAGTGGGACCGGTGGGATAGGGCATCAGCCCCAGCATTTT. This codes for CASSGTGGIGHQPQHF.

The J gene is TRBJ2-1, the V gene TRBV5-1, with TRBD1 matching over 10 bases. Germline V gene sequence: CDR1 SGHRS, CDR2 YFSETQ. The CDR3 runs to 16 residues. J lost 7 bases, V lost 4 bases, and 11 bases had no gene match. This CDR3 is CASSIPPGQGLNEQFF. CDR3 sequence (DNA): TGCGCCAGCAGCATACCTCCGGGACAGGGGCTGAATGAGCAGTTCTTC.

CDR3 nucleotides: TGTGCCAGCAGTTACGGGGGGTACCAAGAGACCCAGTACTTC. This codes for CASSYGGYQETQYF. V usage is TRBV6-5 and J usage is TRBJ2-5; D is perhaps TRBD2 (6 bases). Trimming shortened V by 2 bases and J by 0 bases, and 7 bases separated the two germline ends. The CDR3 is 14 amino acids. Germline V gene data show CDR1 as MNHEY and CDR2 as SVGAGI.

V usage is TRBV5-6 and J usage is TRBJ1-1; no reliable D call. The CDR3 length is 13 residues. Germline V gene sequence: CDR1 SGHDT, CDR2 YYEEEE. V lost 0 bases and J lost 1, with 4 bases in between. DNA for the CDR3: TGTGCCAGCAGCTTGGCCGAGAACACTGAAGCTTTCTTT. Encoded protein: CASSLAENTEAFF.

This chain links TRBV5-1 with TRBJ1-2; D gene unclear. V shed 1 base and J shed 0 bases, with 10 bases lying between them. The germline CDR1 and CDR2 sequences are SGHRS and YFSETQ. The CDR3 runs 15 residues. Here the CDR3 DNA reads TGCGCCAGCAGCTTGACACAGTCCTCTAACTATGGCTACACCTTC. Residues: CASSLTQSSNYGYTF. The full variable domain, in which reference TRBV5-1 and TRBJ1-2 provide the parts outside the CDR3, is KAGVTQTPRYLIKTRGQQVTLSCSPISGHRSVSWYQQTPGQGLQFLFEYFSETQRNKGNFPGRFSGRQFSNSRSEMNVSTLELGDSALYLCASSLTQSSNYGYTFGSGTRLTVV.

The V and J genes are TRBV6-1 and TRBJ2-5; 8 nucleotides line up with TRBD2. CDR1 and CDR2 from the germline V gene are MNHNS and SASEGT. This CDR3 has 21 residues. Losses at the gene ends were 6 bases for V and 2 bases for J; bases not matched to a gene: 26. CDR3 sequence reads: CASRPGTRFFTAGGPQETQYF. The CDR3 region has the DNA TGTGCCAGCAGACCCGGGACAAGGTTCTTTACGGCGGGGGGACCGCAAGAGACCCAGTACTTC.

This clonotype was observed a few times. The chain is built from TRBV7-9 and TRBJ1-5; 8 positions match TRBD1. CDR3 size: 13 residues. Looked up from germline, CDR1 is SEHNR and CDR2 is FQNEAQ (reference sequence). Unmatched junction bases numbered 5, after V lost 7 bases and J lost 6 bases. CDR3 coding DNA: TGTGCCAGCACCTCGGACAGGGCTCAGCCCCAGCATTTT. It encodes CASTSDRAQPQHF.

The rearrangement uses TRBV20-1 and TRBJ1-4; 7 nucleotides match TRBD1. V gave up 8 bases and J gave up 8 bases; unmatched junction bases: 11. The CDR3 has 13 residues. Per germline, CDR1 DFQATT and CDR2 SNEGSKA (reference sequence). The CDR3 DNA is TGCAGTCTCTTGGGCAGGGGGTACGAAAAACTGTTTTTT. Translating it yields CSLLGRGYEKLFF.

The CDR3: CSLMNTRLQQAEQFF. The DNA of the CDR3 is TGCAGTCTAATGAACACCAGGTTACAACAGGCTGAGCAGTTCTTC. V usage is TRBV20-1 and J usage is TRBJ2-1; perhaps TRBD1 as D (5 bases). With 8 bases removed from V and 9 bases from J, the gap between germline ends came to 26 bases. Germline CDR1 reads DFQATT; CDR2 reads SNEGSKA (reference sequence). This CDR3 has 15 amino acids.

The gene calls are TRBV5-1 and TRBJ2-7; D gene unclear. Germline V lookup: CDR1 SGHRS, CDR2 YFSETQ. This CDR3 comprises 11 residues. V lost 3 bases and J 0 bases, leaving 1 base between the germline ends. The CDR3 is CASSSSYEQYF. As DNA, the CDR3 is TGCGCCAGCAGCTCCTCCTACGAGCAGTACTTC.

V gene TRBV24-1 combines with J gene TRBJ2-3; D is unclear. V was trimmed by 3 bases and J by 0 bases, leaving 12 bases between them. The germline V gene has CDR1 KGHDR and CDR2 SFDVKD. This CDR3 is built from 16 residues. The CDR3: CATSDRADSSTDTQYF. The CDR3 region has the DNA TGTGCCACCAGTGATCGCGCAGATTCTAGCACAGATACGCAGTATTTT.